Presented here are 32 T cell receptor beta chains from one specimen sequenced in a study of beta chain features in type 1 diabetes. Reverse transcribing all isolated RNA meant expressed TCRB transcripts were sequenced. Profiled with immunoSEQ multiplex PCR; TCRdb holds only in-frame clones, not every one. The table shows 600,000 to 650,000 clones, with 15% to 19% occurring only once. What was sequenced was naive CD4+ T cells from blood. The receptors were sampled from a young man in good health.

The V and J genes are TRBV7-9 and TRBJ2-3; D gene unclear. This CDR3 contains 13 residues. Looked up from germline, CDR1 is SEHNR and CDR2 is FQNEAQ (reference sequence). V was shortened by 2 bases and J by 6 bases, with 9 bases between the two germline ends. The CDR3 nucleotides read TGTGCCAGCAGCTTAAACTTGGGGGATACGCAGTATTTT. Translation gives CASSLNLGDTQYF.

There are a few counts of this clone. The CDR3 region is CASRGSSGGYEQYF. CDR3 nucleotide sequence: TGTGCCAGCAGGGGCTCTAGCGGGGGCTACGAGCAGTACTTC. This chain uses TRBV2 with TRBJ2-7, with 10 bases lining up with TRBD2. Trimming cost V 6 bases and J 3 bases; bases outside gene matches: 5. The germline V gene has CDR1 SNHLY and CDR2 FYNNEI. The CDR3 covers 14 residues. The full variable domain, with the rest looked up from reference TRBV2 and TRBJ2-7, is EPEVTQTPSHQVTQMGQEVILRCVPISNHLYFYWYRQILGQKVEFLVSFYNNEISEKSEIFDDQFSVERPDGSNFTLKIRSTKLEDSAMYFCASRGSSGGYEQYFGPGTRLTVT.

The rearrangement joins TRBV28 to TRBJ1-2; D not certain. Trimming took 5 bases from V and 2 from J, leaving 21 bases between them. The CDR3 runs to 17 residues. Looked up from germline, CDR1 is MDHEN and CDR2 is SYDVKM. The CDR3 DNA sequence: TGTGCCAGCAGTCTCCGAGGTTTCAGGAAAGAGAACTATGGCTACACCTTC. Translating gives CASSLRGFRKENYGYTF.

The rearrangement uses TRBV7-2 and TRBJ2-7, with no clear D. Per germline, CDR1 SGHTA and CDR2 FQGNSA. The CDR3 has 14 residues. Trimming pared 5 bases from V and 5 bases from J, leaving 16 bases between. This CDR3 reads CASSLFRASNEQYF. CDR3 nucleotides: TGTGCCAGCAGCCTCTTCCGGGCCTCGAACGAGCAGTACTTC.

The chain uses TRBV5-1 and TRBJ2-7, with D possibly matching TRBD1 (6 bases). The CDR3 loop spans 15 amino acids. Germline lookup yields CDR1 SGHRS and CDR2 YFSETQ. V was cut by 0 bases and J by 3 bases, with 13 bases left in between. The CDR3 DNA sequence: TGCGCCAGCAGCTTGGTTGGACAGTCCTTCTACGAGCAGTACTTC. It translates to CASSLVGQSFYEQYF.

With regard to this clone: Other DNA sequences in the same sample also yield this CDR3. V is TRBV7-9 and J is TRBJ2-3; D is possibly TRBD1 (5 bases). CDR3 length equals 14 residues. Trimming removed 1 base from V and 5 bases from J, with 10 bases in between. Germline loops: CDR1 SEHNR, CDR2 FQNEAQ (reference sequence). CDR3 nucleotides: TGTGCCAGCAGCTTAGGCCAGGGCGGAGATACGCAGTATTTT. Its translation is CASSLGQGGDTQYF.

The chain uses TRBV7-2 and TRBJ2-3; TRBD1 is a possible D gene (6 bases). V was clipped by 3 bases and J by 2 bases, with 9 bases between them. The CDR3 spans 14 residues. Germline V gives CDR1 SGHTA, CDR2 FQGNSA. The CDR3: CASSLDRNTDTQYF. CDR3 DNA sequence: TGTGCCAGCAGCTTGGACAGAAACACAGATACGCAGTATTTT.

This clone occurred a few times. Written as DNA, the CDR3 is TGTGCCAGCAGCCTTACTAGCGGGAGATACAATGAGCAGTTCTTC. Its translation: CASSLTSGRYNEQFF. The V and J genes are TRBV7-2 and TRBJ2-1; 11 positions match TRBD2. The V segment lost 5 bases and the J segment 4 bases; nucleotides outside the gene matches: 4. CDR3 length: 15 amino acids. Germline assignment: CDR1 SGHTA and CDR2 FQGNSA.

This clone has more than one count but fewer than ten. This chain joins TRBV6-5 and TRBJ1-1; D may be TRBD1 (6 bases). Per the germline V gene, CDR1 is MNHEY and CDR2 is SVGAGI. V shed 0 bases and J shed 5 bases, with 13 bases lying between them. The CDR3 is 15 amino acids. CDR3 DNA sequence: TGTGCCAGCAGTTACTCGATGGGGGCTCGGACTGAAGCTTTCTTT. Protein sequence: CASSYSMGARTEAFF.

This chain joins TRBV7-2 and TRBJ2-3; 9 positions match TRBD2. J was trimmed by 5 bases and V by 5 bases; bases with no gene match: 5. Germline V gene data show CDR1 as SGHTA and CDR2 as FQGNSA. The CDR3 extends over 14 amino acids. The CDR3 nucleotides read TGTGCCAGCAGCAGAAGCGGGAGGATAGATACGCAGTATTTT. Amino acid sequence: CASSRSGRIDTQYF.

The CDR3 DNA reads TGTGCCAGCCACAGGGGCGGAGAGGGTGAAAAACTGTTTTTT. Translated: CASHRGGEGEKLFF. The V and J genes are TRBV28 and TRBJ1-4; 7 positions agree with TRBD1. The CDR3 extends over 14 amino acids. J lost 7 bases, V lost 8 bases, and 10 bases had no gene match. Germline CDR1 is MDHEN and CDR2 is SYDVKM.

In the case of this clone: This sample includes further DNA sequences coding for the same CDR3. The rearrangement links TRBV29-1 to TRBJ1-2; 7 nucleotides line up with TRBD1. V lost 8 bases, J lost 8 bases, and 17 bases stayed unmatched. CDR3 length equals 14 residues. Germline V gives CDR1 SQVTM, CDR2 ANQGSEA. CDR3 coding DNA: TGCAGCTCAGAGGTCCAAGGGGGCGGAGGGGGCTACACCTTC. This codes for CSSEVQGGGGGYTF.

The chain couples TRBV7-9 to TRBJ1-2; a weak D match, TRBD1 (6 bases). The CDR3 consists of 13 residues. Germline CDR1 is SEHNR and CDR2 is FQNEAQ (reference sequence). V lost 0 bases, J lost 8 bases, and 10 bases lay in between. The CDR3 sequence: CASSLALGAGYTF. As DNA, the CDR3 is TGTGCCAGCAGCTTAGCTTTGGGGGCCGGCTACACCTTC.

The sample holds a few counts of this clone. The sample contains more than one DNA sequence encoding this CDR3. J is TRBJ1-5 and V is TRBV20-1; the D is unclear. Trimming pared 3 bases from V and 7 bases from J, leaving 7 bases between. CDR3 length equals 11 residues. Germline lookup yields CDR1 DFQATT and CDR2 SNEGSKA (reference sequence). Here the CDR3 reads CSASPGQPQHF. The CDR3 DNA reads TGCAGTGCTAGTCCTGGGCAGCCCCAGCATTTT.

CDR3: CASSRDRNYEQYF. The CDR3 DNA reads as TGTGCCAGCAGTCGGGACAGGAACTACGAGCAGTACTTC. The chain combines TRBV7-2 with TRBJ2-7, with 8 nucleotides matching TRBD1. With 6 bases clipped from V and 3 bases from J, the junction kept 4 bases outside the gene matches. CDR3 size: 13 residues. Germline values: CDR1 SGHTA, CDR2 FQGNSA. Variable domain in full (rest from reference TRBV7-2 and TRBJ2-7): GAGVSQSPSNKVTEKGKDVELRCDPISGHTALYWYRQSLGQGLEFLIYFQGNSAPDKSGLPSDRFSAERTGGSVSTLTIQRTQQEDSAVYLCASSRDRNYEQYFGPGTRLTVT.

This chain links TRBV5-6 with TRBJ1-4; perhaps TRBD1 as D (6 bases). From germline, CDR1 is SGHDT and CDR2 YYEEEE. V dropped 4 bases and J dropped 5 bases, with 12 bases sitting between them. The CDR3 has 14 residues. The CDR3 DNA reads TGTGCCAGCAGCCCGCACAGGGTGAATGAAAAACTGTTTTTT. Its protein is CASSPHRVNEKLFF.

This chain connects TRBV15 to TRBJ2-1, with D possibly TRBD1 on 5 matching bases. The CDR3 covers 14 residues. Trimming removed 0 bases at V and 7 bases at J, with 10 bases between. Germline V gene lookup returns CDR1 LNHNV and CDR2 YYDKDF (reference sequence). CDR3 coding DNA: TGTGCCACCAGCAGAGATCTTAAGGGGAATGAGCAGTTCTTC. Translating gives CATSRDLKGNEQFF.

CDR3 DNA: TGCGCCAGCAGCCCCGTCCGGAACACAGACAATGAGCAGTTCTTC. Protein product: CASSPVRNTDNEQFF. The V gene is TRBV5-1, the J gene TRBJ2-1, with unresolved D. The V and J ends lost 4 bases and 5 bases respectively, with 16 bases between them. CDR3 size: 15 residues. CDR1 and CDR2 from the germline V gene are SGHRS and YFSETQ.

The chain carries TRBV6-5 and TRBJ1-1; D not resolved. The germline V and J ends were trimmed by 7 bases and 0 bases, with 12 bases remaining between them. This CDR3 has 14 residues. CDR1 MNHEY and CDR2 SVGAGI come from the germline V gene. The CDR3 reads CASIPGRMNTEAFF. DNA for the CDR3: TGTGCCAGCATCCCCGGGAGGATGAACACTGAAGCTTTCTTT.

This clone was counted a few times. The chain is built from TRBV18 and TRBJ1-2, with no clear D. The CDR3 spans 11 residues. Germline V gene lookup returns CDR1 KGHSH and CDR2 LQKENI. The V gene lost 8 bases and the J gene lost 8 bases, with 12 bases spanning the gap. This chain's CDR3 is CASTTPIGYTF. The CDR3 DNA is TGTGCCAGCACCACCCCCATCGGCTACACCTTC.

This clone was detected a few times. V is TRBV7-2 and J is TRBJ2-7; D is possibly TRBD2 (6 bases). CDR1 and CDR2 from the germline V gene are SGHTA and FQGNSA. Trimming took off 5 bases at V and 3 bases at J, with 20 bases between the two ends. This CDR3 has 16 residues. In DNA, the CDR3 is TGTGCCAGCAGCGCGGGACTGCCCAGAGAAGGCTACGAGCAGTACTTC. Translating gives CASSAGLPREGYEQYF.

V is TRBV7-9 and J is TRBJ2-1, with D unresolved. Germline V gives CDR1 SEHNR, CDR2 FQNEAQ (reference sequence). The CDR3 totals 12 residues. With 5 bases removed from V and 5 bases from J, the gap between germline ends came to 7 bases. The CDR3 loop reads CASSGVDNEQFF. The DNA for the CDR3 is TGTGCCAGCAGCGGGGTCGACAATGAGCAGTTCTTC.

This chain uses TRBV29-1 with TRBJ2-5; D not certain. Germline V gene lookup returns CDR1 SQVTM and CDR2 ANQGSEA. This CDR3 comprises 16 residues. V was shortened by 6 bases and J by 2 bases, with 22 bases between the two germline ends. This CDR3 is CSVRTAPWVLQETQYF. CDR3 coding DNA: TGCAGCGTCCGAACGGCCCCCTGGGTCTTACAAGAGACCCAGTACTTC.

This clone came up a few times. This chain joins TRBV5-1 and TRBJ2-3; D perhaps matches TRBD1 (5 bases). V was trimmed by 4 bases and J by 5 bases, leaving 11 bases between them. The CDR3 loop spans 13 amino acids. CDR1 and CDR2 (germline): SGHRS, YFSETQ. The DNA for the CDR3 is TGCGCCAGCAGCCTAAAACAGGAAGATACGCAGTATTTT. Protein: CASSLKQEDTQYF. The full variable domain, rest sourced from reference TRBV5-1 and TRBJ2-3, is KAGVTQTPRYLIKTRGQQVTLSCSPISGHRSVSWYQQTPGQGLQFLFEYFSETQRNKGNFPGRFSGRQFSNSRSEMNVSTLELGDSALYLCASSLKQEDTQYFGPGTRLTVL.

This clone appeared a few times. The chain couples TRBV7-3 to TRBJ1-6; 8 nucleotides align to TRBD1. Germline values: CDR1 SGHTA, CDR2 FQGTGA. The CDR3 consists of 14 residues. The trim removed 4 bases at V and 7 bases at J, leaving 3 bases unmatched. CDR3: CASSWGTGNSPLHF. In DNA form, the CDR3 reads TGTGCCAGCAGCTGGGGGACAGGAAATTCACCCCTCCACTTT.

This clone was counted a few times. The J gene is TRBJ2-7, the V gene TRBV29-1; 7 bases align to TRBD2. Germline loops: CDR1 SQVTM, CDR2 ANQGSEA. The length of the CDR3 is 18 residues. The V and J ends lost 5 bases and 3 bases, in that order; junction bases with no gene match: 22. The CDR3 DNA follows: TGCAGCGTTTGGGAGGGGCAGGTAAGGACGGGACTGAACTACGAGCAGTACTTC. Translated: CSVWEGQVRTGLNYEQYF.

This clone was counted a few times. The chain employs TRBV7-2 and TRBJ2-7; TRBD1 is a possible D gene (6 bases). The CDR3 runs 14 residues. In germline, CDR1 is SGHTA, CDR2 FQGNSA. The V end lost 1 base, the J end lost 4 bases, and 11 bases lay between the germline ends. This chain's CDR3 is CASSLVQGNYEQYF. CDR3 nucleotide sequence: TGTGCCAGCAGCTTAGTACAGGGTAATTACGAGCAGTACTTC.

This sequence joins TRBV9 and TRBJ1-6; the match to TRBD1 covers 7 bases. CDR3 size: 18 residues. Looked up from germline, CDR1 is SGDLS and CDR2 is YYNGEE. The J segment lost 15 bases and the V segment lost 3 bases, leaving 24 bases of the junction unmatched. The CDR3, as DNA: TGTGCCAGCAGCGCGACTATTACCGGGTCGGCAGGGGGTTCCCTCCTCCACTTT. Amino acid sequence: CASSATITGSAGGSLLHF.

The chain recombines TRBV19 with TRBJ1-1; no definite D call. The ends were cut back, 9 bases at V and 1 base at J, with 12 bases in the middle. The CDR3 runs to 13 residues. Per germline, CDR1 LNHDA and CDR2 SQIVND (reference sequence). The CDR3 region has the DNA TGTGCCAGCCCGAATCGACAGAACACTGAAGCTTTCTTT. Translating it yields CASPNRQNTEAFF.

V is TRBV7-2 and J is TRBJ2-3; D unclear. CDR3 length: 16 residues. The V gene lost 3 bases and the J gene lost 0 bases, with 13 bases spanning the gap. Germline CDR1 is SGHTA and CDR2 is FQGNSA. The CDR3 nucleotides are TGTGCCAGCAGCTTCGGCGGCCCACGGAGCACAGATACGCAGTATTTT. Translated: CASSFGGPRSTDTQYF.

The V call is TRBV4-3, the J call TRBJ1-2, with 7 bases lining up with TRBD1. Trimming removed 2 bases from V and 4 bases from J; junction bases left unmatched: 10. CDR1 and CDR2 from the germline V gene are LGHNA and YSLEER. There are 16 residues in the CDR3. The CDR3 here is CASSQRRPGQIYGYTF. The CDR3 DNA sequence: TGCGCCAGCAGCCAACGCCGCCCGGGACAGATCTATGGCTACACCTTC.

This clone was observed a handful of times. The V and J genes are TRBV29-1 and TRBJ1-2, with unresolved D. CDR3 size: 13 residues. V lost 5 bases, J lost 8 bases, and 18 bases lay in between. Per germline, CDR1 SQVTM and CDR2 ANQGSEA. CDR3 in amino acids: CSVREGSEAGYTF. DNA of the CDR3: TGCAGCGTTAGGGAAGGGAGTGAAGCGGGCTACACCTTC. Variable domain in full (rest from reference TRBV29-1 and TRBJ1-2): SAVISQKPSRDICQRGTSLTIQCQVDSQVTMMFWYRQQPGQSLTLIATANQGSEATYESGFVIDKFPISRPNLTFSTLTVSNMSPEDSSIYLCSVREGSEAGYTFGSGTRLTVV.